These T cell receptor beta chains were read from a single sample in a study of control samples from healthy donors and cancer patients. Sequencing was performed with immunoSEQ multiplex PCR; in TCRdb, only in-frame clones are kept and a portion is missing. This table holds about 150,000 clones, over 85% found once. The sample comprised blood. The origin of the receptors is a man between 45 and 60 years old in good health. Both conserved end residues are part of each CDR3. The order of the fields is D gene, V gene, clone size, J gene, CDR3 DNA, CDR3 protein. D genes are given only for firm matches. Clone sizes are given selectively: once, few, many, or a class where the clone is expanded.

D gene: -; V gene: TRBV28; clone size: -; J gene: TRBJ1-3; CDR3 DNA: TGTGCCAGCAGTTCCCCCGACGCCGGGGGAAACACCATATATTTT; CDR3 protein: CASSSPDAGGNTIYF
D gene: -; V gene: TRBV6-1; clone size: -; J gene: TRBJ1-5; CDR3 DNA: TGTGCCAGCAGTGAAGGGACTTTCAGCAATCAGCCCCAGCATTTT; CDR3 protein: CASSEGTFSNQPQHF
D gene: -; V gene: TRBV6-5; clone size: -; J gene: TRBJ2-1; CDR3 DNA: TGTGCCAGCAGGATAAACAATGAGCAGTTCTTC; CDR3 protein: CASRINNEQFF
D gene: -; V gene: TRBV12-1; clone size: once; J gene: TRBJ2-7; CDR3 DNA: TGTGCCAGCAGCTTTGCGAGACATTACGAGCAGTACTTC; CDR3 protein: CASSFARHYEQYF
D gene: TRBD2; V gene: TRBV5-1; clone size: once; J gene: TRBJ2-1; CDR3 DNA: TGCGCCAGCAGAAACGCGGGAGCCTCCTATCATGAGCAGTTCTTC; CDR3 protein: CASRNAGASYHEQFF
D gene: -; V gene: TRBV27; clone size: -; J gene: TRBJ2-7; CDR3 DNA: TGTGCCAGCAGCCTCGGACATCCCACGACCTCCTACGAGCAGTACTTC; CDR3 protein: CASSLGHPTTSYEQYF
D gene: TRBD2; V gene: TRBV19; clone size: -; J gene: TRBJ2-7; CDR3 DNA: TGTGCCAGTAGTGATCGGACTAGCGGGAGCGTATCCTACGAGCAGTACTTC; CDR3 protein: CASSDRTSGSVSYEQYF
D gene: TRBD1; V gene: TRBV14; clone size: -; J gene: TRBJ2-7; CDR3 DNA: TGTGCCAGCAGCCACAGCCCCGTTTGGACAGGGGGCTACGAGCAGTACTTC; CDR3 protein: CASSHSPVWTGGYEQYF
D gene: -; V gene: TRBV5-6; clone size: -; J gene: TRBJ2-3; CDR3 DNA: TGTGCCAGCAGCTTGGCCAAGTGGGGCACCCTGGGGGCAGATACGCAGTATTTT; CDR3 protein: CASSLAKWGTLGADTQYF
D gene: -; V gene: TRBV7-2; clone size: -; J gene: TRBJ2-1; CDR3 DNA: TGTGCCAGCAGCTTGGGGTGGGGGAATGAGCAGTTCTTC; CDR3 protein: CASSLGWGNEQFF
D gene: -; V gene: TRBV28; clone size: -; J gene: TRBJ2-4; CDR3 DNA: TGTGCCAGCAGTACGGACATCCCGCTGATCAAAAACATTCAGTACTTC; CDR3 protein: CASSTDIPLIKNIQYF
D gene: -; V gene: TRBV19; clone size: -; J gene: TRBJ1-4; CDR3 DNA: TGTGCCAGTAGTATAACCAGGGGCCCAACTAATGAAAAACTGTTTTTT; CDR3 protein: CASSITRGPTNEKLFF
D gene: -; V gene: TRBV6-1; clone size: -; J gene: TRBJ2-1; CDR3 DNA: TGTGCCAGCAGTGACGAATGGAGCCGGGCCTCGGAGTTCTTC; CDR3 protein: CASSDEWSRASEFF
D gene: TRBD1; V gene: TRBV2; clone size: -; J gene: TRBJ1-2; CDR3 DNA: TGTGCCAGCAGAGCATCGCCGGGACAGAACTATGGCTACACCTTC; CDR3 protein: CASRASPGQNYGYTF
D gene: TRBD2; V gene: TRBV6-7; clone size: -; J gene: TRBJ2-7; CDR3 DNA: TGTGCCAGCAGTAGCCCTAGCGGGAGGCCCCACGAACACTACGAGCAGTACTTC; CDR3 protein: CASSSPSGRPHEHYEQYF
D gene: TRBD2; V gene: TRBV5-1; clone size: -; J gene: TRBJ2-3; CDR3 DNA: TGCGCCAGCAGACATAGCGGGAGGGGTGAAGATACGCAGTATTTT; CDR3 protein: CASRHSGRGEDTQYF
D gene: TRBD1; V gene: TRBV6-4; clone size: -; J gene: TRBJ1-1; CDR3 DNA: TGTGCCAGCAGTGCGGTACAGGGGACCACTGAAGCTTTCTTT; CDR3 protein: CASSAVQGTTEAFF